Each of the 23 T cell receptor beta chains below was sequenced from the same sample in a study of cytomegalovirus exposure and HLA in healthy donors. Method: immunoSEQ multiplex PCR; TCRdb's copy keeps in-frame clones and lacks some. The table includes more than 85,000 clones, roughly 86% detected once. The sequencing input was PBMCs. The source is a woman younger than 35 in good health and CMV-seropositive.

This chain connects TRBV5-1 to TRBJ2-7; 10 bases line up with TRBD1. The CDR3 is 15 amino acids. The germline V gene encodes CDR1 SGHRS and CDR2 YFSETQ. The junction had 7 bases not matched to a gene; V was cut back by 4 bases and J by 3 bases. The CDR3, as DNA: TGCGCCAGCAGCGCTAAGACAGGGGGCGGCTACGAGCAGTACTTC. Protein: CASSAKTGGGYEQYF.

The rearrangement uses TRBV4-1 and TRBJ2-3; no clear D. Germline CDR1 is MGHRA and CDR2 is YSYEKL. The V and J ends lost 0 bases and 6 bases respectively, with 7 bases between them. The CDR3 sequence is 13 residues long. The DNA for the CDR3 is TGCGCCAGCAGCCAAGATCCCGGGGATACGCAGTATTTT. This gives the protein CASSQDPGDTQYF.

This chain links TRBV6-6 with TRBJ2-3; weak D call: TRBD2 (6 bases). This CDR3 comprises 15 residues. Germline loops: CDR1 MNHNY, CDR2 SVGAGI (reference sequence). The V and J ends lost 5 bases and 2 bases respectively, with 14 bases between them. The CDR3 DNA sequence: TGTGCCAGCAGTGCCGGGACTTCAAACACAGATACGCAGTATTTT. Translation: CASSAGTSNTDTQYF.

The chain combines TRBV5-1 with TRBJ1-3, with D tentatively TRBD1 (5 bases). CDR3 length: 14 residues. Trimming took 4 bases from V and 5 from J, leaving 13 bases between them. Looked up from germline, CDR1 is SGHRS and CDR2 is YFSETQ. The CDR3 region is CASSTSGRRNTIYF. CDR3 coding DNA: TGCGCCAGCAGCACGTCAGGGAGGAGAAACACCATATATTTT.

The rearrangement joins TRBV9 to TRBJ2-1, with 10 bases fitting TRBD2. Germline V gene lookup returns CDR1 SGDLS and CDR2 YYNGEE. With 3 bases clipped from V and 5 bases from J, the junction kept 8 bases outside the gene matches. This CDR3 contains 16 residues. As DNA, the CDR3 is TGTGCCAGCAGCGCTTCACTAGCGGGGACCGACAATGAGCAGTTCTTC. It specifies CASSASLAGTDNEQFF.

This chain joins TRBV10-3 and TRBJ2-7, with 7 bases that match TRBD1. The germline V gene encodes CDR1 ENHRY and CDR2 SYGVKD. V trimming: 6 bases; J trimming: 3 bases; junction bases outside the gene matches: 5. The CDR3 extends over 13 amino acids. Written as DNA, the CDR3 is TGTGCCATCAGCGGGACAGCAAACTACGAGCAGTACTTC. This sequence encodes CAISGTANYEQYF.

V is TRBV5-4 and J is TRBJ1-2; D is ambiguous. The germline CDR1 and CDR2 sequences are SGHNT and YYREEE (reference sequence). The ends were cut back, 3 bases at V and 1 base at J, with 19 bases in the middle. The CDR3 runs 17 residues. CDR3 amino acids: CASSSRYMVGGNYGYTF. CDR3 nucleotide sequence: TGTGCCAGCAGCTCCCGCTACATGGTAGGCGGTAACTATGGCTACACCTTC.

The J gene is TRBJ2-5, the V gene TRBV7-6, with TRBD2 matching 10 bases. V was clipped by 5 bases and J by 0 bases; unmatched bases: 12. The CDR3 is 18 residues long. Germline assignment: CDR1 SGHVS and CDR2 FNYEAQ. The CDR3 spells CASSLDRGGLANQETQYF. DNA for the CDR3: TGTGCCAGCAGCCTAGATCGGGGGGGACTAGCGAACCAAGAGACCCAGTACTTC.

V and J are TRBV28 and TRBJ1-5; weak D call: TRBD1 (6 bases). The CDR3 consists of 14 residues. The V gene's germline CDR1 is MDHEN and CDR2 SYDVKM. Trimming stripped 6 bases from V and 6 bases from J, with 15 bases between. The CDR3 coding sequence is TGTGCCAGCAGAATGTTGGGGGCTTCTCAGCCCCAGCATTTT. It translates to CASRMLGASQPQHF.

This clone has a single count. The chain is built from TRBV4-1 and TRBJ1-6, with 9 bases identical to TRBD1. J was trimmed by 10 bases and V by 1 base; bases with no gene match: 5. CDR3 length equals 15 residues. In germline, CDR1 is MGHRA, CDR2 YSYEKL. The CDR3 sequence is CASSQADRGKSPLHF. DNA of the CDR3: TGCGCCAGCAGCCAAGCGGACAGGGGAAAGTCACCCCTCCACTTT.

The sample holds one count of this clone. The rearrangement links TRBV7-3 to TRBJ2-1; 7 bases agree with TRBD2. The V gene's germline CDR1 is SGHTA and CDR2 FQGTGA. The ends lost 5 bases at V and 8 bases at J; junction bases unmatched: 6. There are 13 residues in the CDR3. This CDR3 is CASSPTSRDEQFF. The CDR3, as DNA: TGTGCCAGCAGCCCGACTAGCCGTGATGAGCAGTTCTTC.

This rearrangement joins TRBV28 to TRBJ1-5; 7 bases align to TRBD1. The V segment lost 6 bases and the J segment 5 bases; nucleotides outside the gene matches: 13. This CDR3 is built from 16 residues. The germline V gene has CDR1 MDHEN and CDR2 SYDVKM. The DNA of the CDR3 is TGTGCCAGCAGGGTGAGTAGACAGGGAGCTTATCAGCCCCAGCATTTT. This encodes CASRVSRQGAYQPQHF. The full variable domain, rest sourced from reference TRBV28 and TRBJ1-5, is DVKVTQSSRYLVKRTGEKVFLECVQDMDHENMFWYRQDPGLGLRLIYFSYDVKMKEKGDIPEGYSVSREKKERFSLILESASTNQTSMYLCASRVSRQGAYQPQHFGDGTRLSIL.

This sequence joins TRBV29-1 and TRBJ2-7, with 8 bases fitting TRBD1. V gave up 7 bases and J gave up 1 base; unmatched junction bases: 3. The CDR3 contains 12 residues. Germline V gives CDR1 SQVTM, CDR2 ANQGSEA. The CDR3 reads CSGRQGSYEQYF. The CDR3 region has the DNA TGCAGCGGGAGACAGGGGTCCTACGAGCAGTACTTC.

The chain has TRBV4-2 and TRBJ2-7; D is possibly TRBD2 (5 bases). V gave up 6 bases and J gave up 0 bases, with 12 bases separating them. The V gene's germline CDR1 is LGHNA and CDR2 YNFKEQ. The CDR3 runs to 14 residues. CDR3 nucleotide sequence: TGTGCCAGCAGGGCATTAGCGATCTCCTACGAGCAGTACTTC. As protein: CASRALAISYEQYF.

The genes are TRBV5-4 and TRBJ1-1, with a tentative D call TRBD1 (6 bases). Germline assignment: CDR1 SGHNT and CDR2 YYREEE (reference sequence). The CDR3 has 14 residues. V lost 5 bases and J lost 3, with 14 bases in between. CDR3 in DNA: TGTGCCAGCAGTGGAAAGGGGGGGGACACTGAAGCTTTCTTT. This encodes CASSGKGGDTEAFF.

This chain links TRBV10-2 with TRBJ2-7, with TRBD1 as a possible D gene (6 bases). The germline V and J ends were trimmed by 7 bases and 5 bases, with 18 bases remaining between them. The V gene's germline CDR1 is WSHSY and CDR2 SAAADI. This CDR3 comprises 14 residues. CDR3 region: CASIPPTRGHEQYF. CDR3 nucleotide sequence: TGCGCCAGCATCCCCCCAACCAGGGGCCACGAGCAGTACTTC.

The chain employs TRBV5-1 and TRBJ2-5; TRBD2 matches at 12 bases. The junction had 12 bases not matched to a gene; V was cut back by 4 bases and J by 5 bases. From germline, CDR1 is SGHRS and CDR2 YFSETQ. CDR3 length: 17 amino acids. CDR3 coding DNA: TGCGCCAGCAGCCCCGGGACTAGCGGGTGGAAGTTTGAGACCCAGTACTTC. Residues: CASSPGTSGWKFETQYF.

This chain links TRBV15 with TRBJ2-6; TRBD2 matches at 7 bases. The CDR3 totals 16 residues. Germline V gives CDR1 LNHNV, CDR2 YYDKDF (reference sequence). V lost 3 bases to trimming and J lost 4 bases; unmatched junction nucleotides: 6. CDR3 loop: CATSSGGDAGANVLTF. The CDR3 DNA follows: TGTGCCACCAGCAGTGGGGGGGACGCCGGGGCCAACGTCCTGACTTTC.

The CDR3 loop reads CASSQGLAYTDTQYF. In nucleotides, the CDR3 is TGCGCCAGCAGCCAGGGACTAGCTTACACAGATACGCAGTATTTT. This chain links TRBV4-1 with TRBJ2-3; 9 nucleotides align to TRBD2. The V and J ends lost 3 bases and 2 bases, in that order; junction bases with no gene match: 3. This CDR3 spans 15 amino acids. CDR1 MGHRA and CDR2 YSYEKL come from the germline V gene.

This clone has just a few counts. The gene calls are TRBV19 and TRBJ1-5; D possibly corresponds to TRBD1 (6 bases). The germline V gene has CDR1 LNHDA and CDR2 SQIVND (reference sequence). The V gene lost 5 bases and the J gene lost 0 bases, with 14 bases spanning the gap. The CDR3 is made up of 16 amino acids. The CDR3 sequence: CASSSGHQDSNQPQHF. The CDR3 DNA is TGTGCCAGTAGTTCGGGACACCAAGATAGCAATCAGCCCCAGCATTTT.

V gene TRBV11-2 combines with J gene TRBJ2-1; possibly TRBD1 for D (5 bases). The CDR3 sequence is 13 residues long. V dropped 3 bases and J dropped 10 bases, with 13 bases sitting between them. CDR1 is SGHAT, CDR2 FQNNGV, per germline. CDR3 sequence: CASSFGQGREQFF. DNA for the CDR3: TGTGCCAGCAGCTTTGGTCAGGGTAGGGAGCAGTTCTTC.

The chain employs TRBV2 and TRBJ1-1; 8 positions match TRBD1. The CDR3 length is 13 residues. Trimming cost V 7 bases and J 6 bases; bases outside gene matches: 7. Germline CDR1 is SNHLY and CDR2 is FYNNEI. DNA for the CDR3: TGTGCCAGCACCAGGACAGGGACCCCTGAAGCTTTCTTT. It codes for CASTRTGTPEAFF.

The chain links TRBV10-2 to TRBJ1-5; 7 nucleotides match TRBD1. The germline V gene encodes CDR1 WSHSY and CDR2 SAAADI. V trimming: 10 bases; J trimming: 2 bases; junction bases outside the gene matches: 5. There are 13 residues in the CDR3. CDR3 loop: CATWDRGNQPQHF. The CDR3 region has the DNA TGCGCCACGTGGGACAGAGGCAATCAGCCCCAGCATTTT.